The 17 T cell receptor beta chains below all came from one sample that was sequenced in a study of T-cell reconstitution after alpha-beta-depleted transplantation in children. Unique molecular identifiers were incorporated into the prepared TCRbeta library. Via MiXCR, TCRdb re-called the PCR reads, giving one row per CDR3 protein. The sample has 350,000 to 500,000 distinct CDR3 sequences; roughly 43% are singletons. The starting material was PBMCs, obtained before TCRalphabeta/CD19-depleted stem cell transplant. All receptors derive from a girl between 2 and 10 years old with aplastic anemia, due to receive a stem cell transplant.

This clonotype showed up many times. The CDR3 sequence is CSAGGGGRGLEAFF. CDR3 DNA: TGCAGTGCTGGCGGGGGTGGGAGGGGGCTTGAAGCTTTCTTT. The chain links TRBV20-1 to TRBJ1-1; 7 positions agree with TRBD1. This CDR3 spans 14 amino acids. V shed 5 bases, J shed 7 bases, and the junction held 13 bases outside the gene matches. Per germline, CDR1 DFQATT and CDR2 SNEGSKA (reference sequence).

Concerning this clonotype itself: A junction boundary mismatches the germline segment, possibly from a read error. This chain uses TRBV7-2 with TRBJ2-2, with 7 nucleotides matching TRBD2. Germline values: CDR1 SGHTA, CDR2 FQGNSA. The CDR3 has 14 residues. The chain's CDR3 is CASSLAVHTGELFF. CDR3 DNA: TGTGCCAGCAGCCTAGCGGTACACACCGGGGAGCTGTTTTTT.

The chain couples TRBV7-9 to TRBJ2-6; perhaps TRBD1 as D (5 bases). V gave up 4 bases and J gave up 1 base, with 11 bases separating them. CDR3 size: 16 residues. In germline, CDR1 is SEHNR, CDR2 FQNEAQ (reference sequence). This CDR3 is CASSSTAPSGANVLTF. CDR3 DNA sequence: TGTGCCAGCAGCTCGACAGCTCCATCTGGGGCCAACGTCCTGACTTTC.

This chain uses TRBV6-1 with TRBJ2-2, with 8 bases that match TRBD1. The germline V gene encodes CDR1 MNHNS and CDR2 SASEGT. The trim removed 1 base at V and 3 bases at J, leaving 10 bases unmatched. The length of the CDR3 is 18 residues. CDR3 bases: TGTGCCAGCAGTGAAGTACCAGGGGGCGCTTCGTACACCGGGGAGCTGTTTTTT. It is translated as CASSEVPGGASYTGELFF.

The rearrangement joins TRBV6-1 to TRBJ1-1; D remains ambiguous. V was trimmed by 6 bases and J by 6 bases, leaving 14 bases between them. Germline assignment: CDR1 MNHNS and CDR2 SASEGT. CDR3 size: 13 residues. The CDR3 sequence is CASRPTPRAEAFF. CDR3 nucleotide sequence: TGTGCCAGCAGACCGACCCCCCGCGCTGAAGCTTTCTTT.

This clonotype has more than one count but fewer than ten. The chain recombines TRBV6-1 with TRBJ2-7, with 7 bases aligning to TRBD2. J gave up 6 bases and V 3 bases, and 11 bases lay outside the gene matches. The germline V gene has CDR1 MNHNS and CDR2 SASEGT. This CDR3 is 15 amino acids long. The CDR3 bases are TGTGCCAGCAGTGATCGGGGACTATACTTGGGCGAGCAGTACTTC. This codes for CASSDRGLYLGEQYF.

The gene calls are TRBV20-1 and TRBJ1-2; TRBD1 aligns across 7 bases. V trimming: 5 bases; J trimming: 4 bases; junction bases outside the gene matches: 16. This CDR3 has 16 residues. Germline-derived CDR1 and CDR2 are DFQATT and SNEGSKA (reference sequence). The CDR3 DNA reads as TGCAGTGCTGCCCAGAGACCGGGACAGAATTTCTATGGCTACACCTTC. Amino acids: CSAAQRPGQNFYGYTF.

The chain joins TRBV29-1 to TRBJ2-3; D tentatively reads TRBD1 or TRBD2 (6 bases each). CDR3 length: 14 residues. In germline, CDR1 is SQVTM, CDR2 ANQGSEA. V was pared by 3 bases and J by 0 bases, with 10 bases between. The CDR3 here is CSVDGGLSTDTQYF. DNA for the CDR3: TGCAGCGTTGATGGGGGGCTTAGCACAGATACGCAGTATTTT.

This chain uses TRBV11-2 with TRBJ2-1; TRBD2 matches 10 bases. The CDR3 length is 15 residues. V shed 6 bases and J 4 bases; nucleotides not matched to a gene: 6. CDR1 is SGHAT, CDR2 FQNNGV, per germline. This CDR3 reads CASRGIAGGYNEQFF. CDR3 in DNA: TGTGCCAGCAGGGGCATAGCGGGGGGATACAATGAGCAGTTCTTC.

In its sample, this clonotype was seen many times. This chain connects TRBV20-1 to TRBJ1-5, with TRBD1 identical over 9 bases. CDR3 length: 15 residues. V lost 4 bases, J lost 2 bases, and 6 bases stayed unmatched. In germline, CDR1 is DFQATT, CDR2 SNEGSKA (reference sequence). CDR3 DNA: TGCAGTGCTACCCCGGGACAGGGTGGCAATCAGCCCCAGCATTTT. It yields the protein CSATPGQGGNQPQHF.

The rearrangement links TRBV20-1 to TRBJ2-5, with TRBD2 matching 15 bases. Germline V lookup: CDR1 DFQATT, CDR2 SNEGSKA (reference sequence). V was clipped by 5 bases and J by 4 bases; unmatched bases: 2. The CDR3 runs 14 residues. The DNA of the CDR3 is TGCAGTGCTGGACTAGCGGGGGGGCCAGAGACCCAGTACTTC. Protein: CSAGLAGGPETQYF.

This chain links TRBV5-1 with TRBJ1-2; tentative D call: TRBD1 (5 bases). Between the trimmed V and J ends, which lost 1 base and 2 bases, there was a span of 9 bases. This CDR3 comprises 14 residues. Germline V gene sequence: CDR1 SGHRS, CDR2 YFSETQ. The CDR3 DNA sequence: TGCGCCAGCAGCTTGTCGGGGGACAACTATGGCTACACCTTC. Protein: CASSLSGDNYGYTF.

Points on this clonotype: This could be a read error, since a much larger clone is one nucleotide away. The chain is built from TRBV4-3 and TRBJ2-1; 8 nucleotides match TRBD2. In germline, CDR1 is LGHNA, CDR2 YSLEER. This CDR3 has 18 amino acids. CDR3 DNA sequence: TGCACCAGCAGCCAAGATCTTGAGGACGGGACTAGTTTCAATGAGCAGTTCTTC. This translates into CTSSQDLEDGTSFNEQFF.

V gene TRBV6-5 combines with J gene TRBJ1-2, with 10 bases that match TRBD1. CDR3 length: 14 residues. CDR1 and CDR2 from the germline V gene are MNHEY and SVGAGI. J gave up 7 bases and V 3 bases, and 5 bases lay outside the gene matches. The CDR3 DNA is TGTGCCAGCAGTTATCCGGGACAGGGGTTTGGCTACACCTTC. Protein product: CASSYPGQGFGYTF.

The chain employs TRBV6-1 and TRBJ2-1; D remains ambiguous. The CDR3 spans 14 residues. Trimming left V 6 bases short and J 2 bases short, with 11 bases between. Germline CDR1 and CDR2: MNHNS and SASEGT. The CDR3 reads CASRTAGAYNEQFF. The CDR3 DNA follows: TGTGCCAGCAGGACCGCTGGGGCCTACAATGAGCAGTTCTTC.

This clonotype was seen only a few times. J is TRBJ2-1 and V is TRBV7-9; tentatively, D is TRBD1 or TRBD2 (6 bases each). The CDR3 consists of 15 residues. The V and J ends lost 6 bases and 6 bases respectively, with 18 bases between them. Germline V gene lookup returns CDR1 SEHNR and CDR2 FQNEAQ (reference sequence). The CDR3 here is CASSSIGGRGNEQFF. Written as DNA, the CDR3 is TGTGCCAGCAGTTCGATAGGGGGGCGCGGCAATGAGCAGTTCTTC.

CDR3 DNA sequence: TGTGCCAGCAGTATAAGGACTAGCGGGGTCCAAGAGACCCAGTACTTC. Its protein product is CASSIRTSGVQETQYF. V gene TRBV27 combines with J gene TRBJ2-5, with TRBD2 identical over 12 bases. Losses at the gene ends were 5 bases for V and 1 base for J; bases not matched to a gene: 5. Germline loops: CDR1 MNHEY, CDR2 SMNVEV (reference sequence). The CDR3 runs 16 residues.